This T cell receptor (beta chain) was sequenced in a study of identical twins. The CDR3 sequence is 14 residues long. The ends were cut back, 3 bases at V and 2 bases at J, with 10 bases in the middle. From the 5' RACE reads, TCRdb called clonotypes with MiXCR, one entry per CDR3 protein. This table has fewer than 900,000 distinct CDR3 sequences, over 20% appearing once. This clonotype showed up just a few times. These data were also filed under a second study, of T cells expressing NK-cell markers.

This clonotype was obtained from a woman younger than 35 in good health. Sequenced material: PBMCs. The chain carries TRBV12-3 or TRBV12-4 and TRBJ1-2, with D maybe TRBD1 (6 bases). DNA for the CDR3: TGTGCCAGCAGTTTTGGACAGCTGAACTATGGCTACACCTTC. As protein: CASSFGQLNYGYTF.